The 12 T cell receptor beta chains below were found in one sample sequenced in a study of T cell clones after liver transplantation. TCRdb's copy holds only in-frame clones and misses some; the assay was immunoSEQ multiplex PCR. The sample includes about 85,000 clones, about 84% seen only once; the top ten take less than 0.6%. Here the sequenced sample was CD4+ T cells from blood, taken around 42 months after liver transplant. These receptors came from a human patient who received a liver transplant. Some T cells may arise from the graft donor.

As DNA, the CDR3 is TGTGCCAGCACAGGACAGGGTCGAGATGGCTACACCTTC. As protein: CASTGQGRDGYTF. The J gene is TRBJ1-2, the V gene TRBV18; 8 nucleotides agree with TRBD1. CDR1 and CDR2 (germline): KGHSH, LQKENI. The CDR3 runs 13 residues. J gave up 6 bases and V 8 bases, and 8 bases lay outside the gene matches.

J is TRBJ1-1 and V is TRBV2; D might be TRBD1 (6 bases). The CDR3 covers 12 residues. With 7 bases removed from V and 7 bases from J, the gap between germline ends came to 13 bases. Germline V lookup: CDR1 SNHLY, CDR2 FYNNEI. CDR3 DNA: TGTGCCAGCACCCTGGGGGGACATGAAGCTTTCTTT. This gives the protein CASTLGGHEAFF.

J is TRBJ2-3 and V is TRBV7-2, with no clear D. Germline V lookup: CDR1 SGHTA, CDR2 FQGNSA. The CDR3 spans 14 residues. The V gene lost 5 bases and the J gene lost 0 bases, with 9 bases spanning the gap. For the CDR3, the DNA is TGTGCCAGCAGCCCAGACGGCAGCACAGATACGCAGTATTTT. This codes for CASSPDGSTDTQYF.

This CDR3 reads CASGEGRQGGYTF. The CDR3 DNA is TGTGCTAGTGGCGAGGGTCGACAGGGAGGCTACACCTTC. This sequence joins TRBV12-5 and TRBJ1-2, with TRBD1 matching 7 bases. Trimming at V came to 6 bases and at J to 8 bases, leaving 9 bases not matched to a gene. Per germline, CDR1 LGHNT and CDR2 FRNRAP. The CDR3 length is 13 residues.

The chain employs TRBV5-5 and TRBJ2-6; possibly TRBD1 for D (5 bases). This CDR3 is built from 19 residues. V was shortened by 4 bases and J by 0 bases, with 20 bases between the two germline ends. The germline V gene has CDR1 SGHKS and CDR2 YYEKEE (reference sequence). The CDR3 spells CASSRITTVGSSGANVLTF. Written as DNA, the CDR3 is TGTGCCAGCAGCAGAATTACGACAGTGGGTTCCTCTGGGGCCAACGTCCTGACTTTC.

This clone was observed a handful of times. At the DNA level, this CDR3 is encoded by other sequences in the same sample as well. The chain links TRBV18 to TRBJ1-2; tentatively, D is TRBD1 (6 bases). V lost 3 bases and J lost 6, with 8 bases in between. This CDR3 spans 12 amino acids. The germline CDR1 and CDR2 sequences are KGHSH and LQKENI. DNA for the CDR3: TGTGCCAGCTCACCCCGGACAGATGGCTACACCTTC. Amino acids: CASSPRTDGYTF. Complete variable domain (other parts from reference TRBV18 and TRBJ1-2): NAGVMQNPRHLVRRRGQEARLRCSPMKGHSHVYWYRQLPEEGLKFMVYLQKENIIDESGMPKERFSAEFPKEGPSILRIQQVVRGDSAAYFCASSPRTDGYTFGSGTRLTVV.

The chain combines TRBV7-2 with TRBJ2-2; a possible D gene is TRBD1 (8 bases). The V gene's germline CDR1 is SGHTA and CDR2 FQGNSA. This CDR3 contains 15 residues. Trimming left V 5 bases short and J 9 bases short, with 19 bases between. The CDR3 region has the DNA TGTGCCAGCAGCCCAGACAGGGGCGGGAGCCGGGAGCTGTTTTTT. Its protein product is CASSPDRGGSRELFF. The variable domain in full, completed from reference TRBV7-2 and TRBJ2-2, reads GAGVSQSPSNKVTEKGKDVELRCDPISGHTALYWYRQSLGQGLEFLIYFQGNSAPDKSGLPSDRFSAERTGGSVSTLTIQRTQQEDSAVYLCASSPDRGGSRELFFGEGSRLTVL.

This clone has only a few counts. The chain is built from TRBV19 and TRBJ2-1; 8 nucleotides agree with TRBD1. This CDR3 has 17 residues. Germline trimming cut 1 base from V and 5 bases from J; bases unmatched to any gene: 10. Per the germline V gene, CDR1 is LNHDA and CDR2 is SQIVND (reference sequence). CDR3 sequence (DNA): TGTGCCAGTAGTATAGGGACAGGGAGAAACTTGAACAATGAGCAGTTCTTC. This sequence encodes CASSIGTGRNLNNEQFF.

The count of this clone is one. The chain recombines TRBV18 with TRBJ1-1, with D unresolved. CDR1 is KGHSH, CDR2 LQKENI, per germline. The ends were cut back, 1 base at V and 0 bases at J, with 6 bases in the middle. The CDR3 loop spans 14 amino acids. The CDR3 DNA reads TGTGCCAGCTCACCACGGCCGTTGAACACTGAAGCTTTCTTT. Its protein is CASSPRPLNTEAFF.

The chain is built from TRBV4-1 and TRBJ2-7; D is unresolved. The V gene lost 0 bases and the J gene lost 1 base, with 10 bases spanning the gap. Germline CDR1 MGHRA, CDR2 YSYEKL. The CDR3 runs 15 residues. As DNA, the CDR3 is TGCGCCAGCAGCCAAGATGGAGCCCCTTCCTACGAGCAGTACTTC. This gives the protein CASSQDGAPSYEQYF.

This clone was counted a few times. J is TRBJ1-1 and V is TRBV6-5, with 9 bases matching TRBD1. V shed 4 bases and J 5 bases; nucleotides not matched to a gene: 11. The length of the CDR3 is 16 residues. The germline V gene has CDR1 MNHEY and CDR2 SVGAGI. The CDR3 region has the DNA TGTGCCAGCAGTTCACGACTCGGACAGGGGAGGACTGAAGCTTTCTTT. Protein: CASSSRLGQGRTEAFF.

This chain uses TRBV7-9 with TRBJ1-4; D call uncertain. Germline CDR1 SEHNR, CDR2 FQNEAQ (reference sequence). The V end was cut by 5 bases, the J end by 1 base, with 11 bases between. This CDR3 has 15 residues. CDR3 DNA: TGTGCCAGCAGCCCGGCGGAGGGAACTAATGAAAAACTGTTTTTT. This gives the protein CASSPAEGTNEKLFF. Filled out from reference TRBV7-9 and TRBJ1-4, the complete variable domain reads DTGVSQNPRHKITKRGQNVTFRCDPISEHNRLYWYRQTLGQGPEFLTYFQNEAQLEKSRLLSDRFSAERPKGSFSTLEIQRTEQGDSAMYLCASSPAEGTNEKLFFGSGTQLSVL.